The rows below give T cell receptor beta chains drawn from one sample of a study of long-term antiretroviral therapy in people with HIV. TCRdb keeps only in-frame clones here, not all; method: immunoSEQ multiplex PCR. The sample lists approximately 18,000 clones; about 80% were seen once. The sequencing here drew on unsorted PBMCs, taken 0.2 years after starting antiretroviral therapy. The receptors originated from a woman in her 40s with HIV. CDR3s include the opening cysteine and the closing phenylalanine or tryptophan. Fields, in order: V gene, J gene, CDR3 protein.

TRBV11-3	TRBJ2-7	CASRMKREPSYEQYF
TRBV10-3	TRBJ2-2	CATTGNTGELFF
TRBV19	TRBJ1-4	CASSGRTGDIEKLFF
TRBV7-9	TRBJ2-1	CASTPSWHEQFF
TRBV18	TRBJ1-1	CASSPGTGVNTEAFF
TRBV30	TRBJ1-4	CAWSDLMGRDEKLFF
TRBV14	TRBJ2-1	CASSQAAANNEQFF
TRBV10-2	TRBJ2-7	CASKGDLSYEQYF
TRBV5-6	TRBJ1-6	CASSLVWGQGSPLHF
TRBV5-1	TRBJ2-2	CASSLEDRGTGELFF
TRBV21-1	TRBJ2-7	CARRGRERLSYEQYF
TRBV30	TRBJ2-3	CAWSISKGSGSTDTQYF
TRBV6-5	TRBJ1-1	CASSLHRDTEAFF
TRBV5-8	TRBJ1-4	CASSLDGEKLFF
TRBV2	TRBJ1-2	CASSDGSLTEGYTF
TRBV29-1	TRBJ2-7	CSVEDLGNEQYF
TRBV18	TRBJ2-7	CASSPNFGTRGAYEQYF
TRBV19	TRBJ2-7	CASSMAGLEQYF
TRBV4-3	TRBJ1-2	CASSQDWAENYGYTF
TRBV11-3	TRBJ2-3	CASSLGAGTDTQYF
TRBV2	TRBJ2-7	CASGPYEQYF
TRBV14	TRBJ1-6	CASSQGPPADYNSPLHF
TRBV5-8	TRBJ1-6	CASSLAIRSSYNSPLHF
TRBV5-1	TRBJ2-6	CASSRTGRAGANVLTF
TRBV4-2	TRBJ2-5	CASSQRSRGGQETQYF
TRBV18	TRBJ2-2	CASSPVEGGETGELFF
TRBV7-2	TRBJ2-2	CASSLMGYTGELFF
TRBV2	TRBJ2-7	CASSGLVTYEQYF
TRBV5-8	TRBJ2-1	CASDEGQFYNEQFF
TRBV20-1	TRBJ2-3	CSAPRTDTQYF
TRBV10-2	TRBJ1-5	CASRRAGDGQPQHF
TRBV5-1	TRBJ2-3	CASSLTGTGGADTQYF
TRBV7-9	TRBJ2-2	CASTPDRVSTGELFF
TRBV5-4	TRBJ2-5	CASSLAGLSETQYF
TRBV30	TRBJ1-1	CAWSLQRHTEAFF